Reported below is one TCR beta chain. This sample is drawn from a study of CD8 T cells in Susac syndrome. Random hexamers primed reverse transcription of about 0.5 to 1 ug RNA. Multiplex immunoSEQ PCR targeted 54 Vbeta and 13 Jbeta TCR beta segments. Via MiXCR, TCRdb re-called the immunoSEQ multiplex PCR reads, giving one row per CDR3 protein. The profile shows about 200,000 distinct CDR3 sequences, more than 85% of them singletons. From blood CD8+ and CD4+ T cells, TCR beta sequences were generated. TEMRA cells were FACS-enriched, and CD8+ and CD4+ T cells were isolated negatively. The CDR3 has 16 residues. With 2 bases clipped from V and 1 base from J, the junction kept 3 bases outside the gene matches. Per germline, CDR1 SGHNT and CDR2 YYREEE (reference sequence).

The chain joins TRBV5-4 to TRBJ2-2; 9 bases agree with TRBD2. The specimen was CD4+ T cells from PBMCs. This TCR was recovered from a human donor with multiple sclerosis. This CDR3 reads CASSFGTSLNTGELFF. In DNA form, the CDR3 reads TGTGCCAGCAGCTTCGGGACTAGCCTGAACACCGGGGAGCTGTTTTTT.